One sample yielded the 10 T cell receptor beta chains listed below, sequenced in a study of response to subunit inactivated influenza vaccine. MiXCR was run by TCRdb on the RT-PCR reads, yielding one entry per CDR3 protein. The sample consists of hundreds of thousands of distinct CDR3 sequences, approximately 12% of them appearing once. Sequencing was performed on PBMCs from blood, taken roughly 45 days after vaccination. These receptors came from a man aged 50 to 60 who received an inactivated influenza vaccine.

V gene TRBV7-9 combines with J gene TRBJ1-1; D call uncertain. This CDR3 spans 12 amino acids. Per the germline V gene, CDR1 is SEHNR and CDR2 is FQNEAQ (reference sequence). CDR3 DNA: TGTGCTTCTGTAGGGCGGACCACTGAAGCTTTCTTT. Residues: CASVGRTTEAFF.

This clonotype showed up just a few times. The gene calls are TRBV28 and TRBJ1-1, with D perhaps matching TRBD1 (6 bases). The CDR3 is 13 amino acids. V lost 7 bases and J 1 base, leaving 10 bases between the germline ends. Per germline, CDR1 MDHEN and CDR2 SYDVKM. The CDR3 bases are TGTGCCAGCACAACAGGGACGAACACTGAAGCTTTCTTT. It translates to CASTTGTNTEAFF. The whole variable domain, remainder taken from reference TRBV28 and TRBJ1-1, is DVKVTQSSRYLVKRTGEKVFLECVQDMDHENMFWYRQDPGLGLRLIYFSYDVKMKEKGDIPEGYSVSREKKERFSLILESASTNQTSMYLCASTTGTNTEAFFGQGTRLTVV.

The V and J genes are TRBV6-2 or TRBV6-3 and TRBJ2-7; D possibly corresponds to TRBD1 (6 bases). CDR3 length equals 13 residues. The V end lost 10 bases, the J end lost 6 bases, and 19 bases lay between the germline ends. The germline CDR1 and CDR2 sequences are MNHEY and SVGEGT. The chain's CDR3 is CATKRTRGGEQYF. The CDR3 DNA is TGTGCCACCAAGCGGACTCGAGGGGGCGAGCAGTACTTC.

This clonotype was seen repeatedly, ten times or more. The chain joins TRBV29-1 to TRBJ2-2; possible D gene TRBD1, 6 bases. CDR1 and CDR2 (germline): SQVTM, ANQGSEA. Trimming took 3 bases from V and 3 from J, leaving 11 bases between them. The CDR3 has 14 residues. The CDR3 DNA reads TGCAGCGTTGAGCAGGGGTTCGACACCGGGGAGCTGTTTTTT. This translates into CSVEQGFDTGELFF.

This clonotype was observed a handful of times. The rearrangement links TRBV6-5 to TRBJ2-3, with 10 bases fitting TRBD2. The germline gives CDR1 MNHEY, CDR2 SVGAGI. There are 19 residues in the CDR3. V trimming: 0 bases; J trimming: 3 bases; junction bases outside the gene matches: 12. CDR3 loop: CASSYSGPLAGVGTDTQYF. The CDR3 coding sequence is TGTGCCAGCAGTTACTCGGGGCCTCTAGCGGGAGTAGGGACAGATACGCAGTATTTT.

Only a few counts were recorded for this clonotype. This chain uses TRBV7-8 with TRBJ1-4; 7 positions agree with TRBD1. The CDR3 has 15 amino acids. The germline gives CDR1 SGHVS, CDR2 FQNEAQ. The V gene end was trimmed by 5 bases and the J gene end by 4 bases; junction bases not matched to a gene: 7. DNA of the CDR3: TGTGCCAGCAGCCCGCCGGGACAGCTTAATGAAAAACTGTTTTTT. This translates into CASSPPGQLNEKLFF.

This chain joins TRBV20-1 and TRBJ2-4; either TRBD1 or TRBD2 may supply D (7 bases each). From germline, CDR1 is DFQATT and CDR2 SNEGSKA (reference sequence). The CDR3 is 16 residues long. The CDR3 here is CSAETGGTARGNIQYF. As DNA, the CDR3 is TGCAGCGCAGAGACCGGGGGGACAGCTCGGGGAAACATTCAGTACTTC.

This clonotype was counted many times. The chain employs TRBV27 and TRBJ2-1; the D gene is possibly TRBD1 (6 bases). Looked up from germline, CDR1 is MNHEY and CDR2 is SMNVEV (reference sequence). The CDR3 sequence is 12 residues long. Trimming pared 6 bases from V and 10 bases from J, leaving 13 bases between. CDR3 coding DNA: TGTGCCAGCAGGGGGGCTACACGCGAGCAGTTCTTC. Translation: CASRGATREQFF.

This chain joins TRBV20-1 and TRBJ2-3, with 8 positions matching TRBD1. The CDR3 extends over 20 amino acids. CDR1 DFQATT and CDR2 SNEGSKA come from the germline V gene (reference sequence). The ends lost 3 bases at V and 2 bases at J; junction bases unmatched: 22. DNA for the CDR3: TGCAGTGCTAGGGGAGGACAGGGCGTTTTCCCCTTACTAAACACAGATACGCAGTATTTT. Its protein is CSARGGQGVFPLLNTDTQYF.

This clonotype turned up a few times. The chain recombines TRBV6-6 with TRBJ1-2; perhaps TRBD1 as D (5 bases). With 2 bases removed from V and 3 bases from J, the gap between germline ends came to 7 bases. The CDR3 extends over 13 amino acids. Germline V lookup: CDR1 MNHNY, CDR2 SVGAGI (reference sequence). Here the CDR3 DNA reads TGTGCCAGCAGTTACGACAGCCACTATGGCTACACCTTC. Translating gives CASSYDSHYGYTF.